This TCR beta chain was sequenced for a study of a mutant IDH1 vaccine in newly diagnosed glioma. As for the study in general: Previous care, which was radiotherapy, temozolomide, or both, most often involved both.

Time point noted: week 35, safety follow-up. The vaccine gave 300 ug of a 20-mer mutant IDH1 peptide subcutaneously per dose. A note on this clone: Its matching antigen is unknown.

Clones were sequenced by immunoSEQ multiplex PCR, and TCRdb holds only the in-frame ones, with some missing. Among 50,000 to 75,000 clones listed, 60% to 75% were seen once. The sequencing used PBMCs, collected from a glioma patient whose treatment included an IDH1 peptide vaccine. This TCR derives from a middle-aged man with glioma.

This chain's CDR3 is CASSPLAGGTDTQYF. Written as DNA, the CDR3 is TGTGCCAGCAGCCCGCTAGCGGGGGGCACAGATACGCAGTATTTT. The chain couples TRBV7-9 to TRBJ2-3; 10 nucleotides match TRBD2. The trim removed 5 bases at V and 1 base at J, leaving 3 bases unmatched. This CDR3 comprises 15 residues. Germline loops: CDR1 SEHNR, CDR2 FQNEAQ (reference sequence).